The clone carrying this TCR beta chain has a count of ten or more. The data are from a study of blood T cell repertoires in COVID-19. About the study: From T cells, B-cell-depleted T cells, or PBMCs came the material, which was cDNA or gDNA.

Original processing methods: The assay estimated nucleated cells by amplifying reference gene primers. Generated by immunoSEQ multiplex PCR, the TCRdb table keeps only in-frame clones and is missing some. V, J and clone size are those of that table, while D and trimming were read from the DNA. The sample yields some 260,000 clones, 79% seen once. The receptor's source is a woman aged 40 to 50 with active or convalescent COVID-19. Input material: peripheral blood.

The CDR3 DNA reads as TGTGCCAGCGCACCGGGACAGGGACGGGTTGGGGCCAACGTCCTGACTTTC. This translates into CASAPGQGRVGANVLTF. V usage is TRBV2 and J usage is TRBJ2-6; 9 positions match TRBD1. Germline V gene sequence: CDR1 SNHLY, CDR2 FYNNEI. V trimming: 8 bases; J trimming: 3 bases; junction bases outside the gene matches: 11. The CDR3 is made up of 17 amino acids.